The clone carrying this T cell receptor beta chain was detected a few times. Its cognate antigen is unknown. This sample is drawn from a study of identical twins. Study-level findings and limits: Analyses based on zero insertions could be partly confounded by invariant MAIT and iNKT cells.

There are 15 residues in the CDR3. Germline V gene data show CDR1 as SGDLS and CDR2 as YYNGEE. V was cut by 4 bases and J by 2 bases, with 14 bases left in between. TCRdb reprocessed the 5' RACE reads via MiXCR and lists one record per CDR3 protein. Among roughly 540,000 distinct CDR3 sequences listed, around 20% were seen once. This sample was shared with a second study, whose subject was T cells expressing NK-cell markers. That work contributes: Out of eight donors sequenced, seven tested HCMV-seropositive and the remaining one seronegative. Of the CD8+ T cell pool in about six donors, roughly 1.0-7.0% was accounted for by dominant NKG2C+ clonotypes.

Sequenced sample: CD4+ T cells sorted from blood. The TCR was taken from a woman aged 18 to 35 in good health. The chain employs TRBV9 and TRBJ2-3; D is unclear. CDR3 sequence (DNA): TGTGCCAGCAGCCCAGCCGGATTCGACACAGATACGCAGTATTTT. This translates into CASSPAGFDTDTQYF. Based on the CDR3 plus reference TRBV9 and TRBJ2-3, the full variable domain is DSGVTQTPKHLITATGQRVTLRCSPRSGDLSVYWYQQSLDQGLQFLIQYYNGEERAKGNILERFSAQQFPDLHSELNLSSLELGDSALYFCASSPAGFDTDTQYFGPGTRLTVL.